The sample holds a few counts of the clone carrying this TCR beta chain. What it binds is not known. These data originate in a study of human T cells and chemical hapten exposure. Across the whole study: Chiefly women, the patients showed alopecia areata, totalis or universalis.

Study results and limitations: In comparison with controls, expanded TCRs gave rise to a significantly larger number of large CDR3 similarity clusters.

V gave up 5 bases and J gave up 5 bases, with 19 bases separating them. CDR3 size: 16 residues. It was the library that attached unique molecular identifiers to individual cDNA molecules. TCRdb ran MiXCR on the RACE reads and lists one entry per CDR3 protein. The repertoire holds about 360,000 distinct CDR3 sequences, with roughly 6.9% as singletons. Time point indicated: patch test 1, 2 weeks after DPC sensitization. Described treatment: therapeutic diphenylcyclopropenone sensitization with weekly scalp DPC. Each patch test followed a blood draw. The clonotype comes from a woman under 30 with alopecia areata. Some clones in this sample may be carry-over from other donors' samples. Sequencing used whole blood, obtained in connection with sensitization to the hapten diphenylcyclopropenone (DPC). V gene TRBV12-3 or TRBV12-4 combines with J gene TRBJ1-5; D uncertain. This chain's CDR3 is CASSPLLYPRDQPQHF. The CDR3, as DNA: TGTGCCAGCAGTCCCTTATTGTACCCTCGGGATCAGCCCCAGCATTTT.